This record concerns one T cell receptor beta chain sequence. Per the original data handling: For nucleated cells, counts were estimated from reference gene primer amplification. Data came from immunoSEQ multiplex PCR; TCRdb stores just in-frame clones and leaves some out. V, J and clone size were drawn from that table, and D and trimming were deduced from the DNA. The profile shows tens of thousands of clones, 80% to 90% of them singletons. This sample is part of a study of blood T cell repertoires in COVID-19. The V and J ends lost 0 bases and 2 bases respectively, with 8 bases between them. The CDR3 spans 15 residues. Germline CDR1 and CDR2: MNHEY and SVGAGI. Followed over time, Seattle patients had been enrolled while infection was active.

Material: peripheral blood. The chain recombines TRBV6-5 with TRBJ1-5, with D unclear. This clonotype originated in an elderly man with COVID-19, enrolled during active disease. The CDR3 DNA sequence: TGTGCCAGCAGTTACTCTAGCAAGGGCAATCAGCCCCAGCATTTT. It translates to CASSYSSKGNQPQHF.